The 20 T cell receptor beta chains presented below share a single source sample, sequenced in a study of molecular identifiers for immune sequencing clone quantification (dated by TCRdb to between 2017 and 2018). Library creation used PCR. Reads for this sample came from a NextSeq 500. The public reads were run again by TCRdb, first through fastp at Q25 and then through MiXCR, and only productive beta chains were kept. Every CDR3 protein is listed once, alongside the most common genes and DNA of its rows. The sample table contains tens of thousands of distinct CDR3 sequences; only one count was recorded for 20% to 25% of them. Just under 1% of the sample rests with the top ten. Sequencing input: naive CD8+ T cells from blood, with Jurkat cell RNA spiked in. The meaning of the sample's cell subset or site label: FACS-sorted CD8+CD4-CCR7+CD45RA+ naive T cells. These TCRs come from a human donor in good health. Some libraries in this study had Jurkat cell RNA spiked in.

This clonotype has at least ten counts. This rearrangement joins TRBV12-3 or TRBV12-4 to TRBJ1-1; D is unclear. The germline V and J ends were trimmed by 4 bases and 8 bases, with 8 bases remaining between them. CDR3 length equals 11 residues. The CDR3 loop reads CASSSDLEAFF. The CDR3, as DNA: TGTGCCAGCAGTTCAGATCTCGAAGCTTTCTTT.

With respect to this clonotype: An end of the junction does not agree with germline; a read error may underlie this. The CDR3 spells CASSSEPSTDTHYF. CDR3 nucleotide sequence: TGTGCCAGCAGCTCAGAACCTAGCACAGATACGCACTATTTT. The rearrangement links TRBV7-2 to TRBJ2-3; D is perhaps TRBD2 (5 bases). The CDR3 extends over 14 amino acids. Germline V gene data show CDR1 as SGHTA and CDR2 as FQGNSA.

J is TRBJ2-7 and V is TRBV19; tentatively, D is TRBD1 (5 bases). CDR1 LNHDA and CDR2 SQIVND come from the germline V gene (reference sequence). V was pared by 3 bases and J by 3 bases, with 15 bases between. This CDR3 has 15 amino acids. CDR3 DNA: TGTGCCAGTAGTATTCGGGCAGGGCTAGGCTACGAGCAGTACTTC. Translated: CASSIRAGLGYEQYF.

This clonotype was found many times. The CDR3 here is CASSPAVPTSGTYEQYF. For the CDR3, the DNA is TGCGCCAGCAGCCCCGCGGTCCCAACTAGCGGGACGTACGAGCAGTACTTC. This chain uses TRBV4-1 with TRBJ2-7, with 10 bases lining up with TRBD2. Per germline, CDR1 MGHRA and CDR2 YSYEKL. V dropped 4 bases and J dropped 4; count of bases not matched to a gene: 13. The CDR3 has 17 amino acids.

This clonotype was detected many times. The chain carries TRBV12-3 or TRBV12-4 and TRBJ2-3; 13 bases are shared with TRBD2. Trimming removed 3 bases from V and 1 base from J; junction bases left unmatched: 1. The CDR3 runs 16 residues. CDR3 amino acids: CASSFTSGGGTDTQYF. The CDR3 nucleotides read TGTGCCAGCAGTTTTACTAGCGGGGGGGGCACAGATACGCAGTATTTT.

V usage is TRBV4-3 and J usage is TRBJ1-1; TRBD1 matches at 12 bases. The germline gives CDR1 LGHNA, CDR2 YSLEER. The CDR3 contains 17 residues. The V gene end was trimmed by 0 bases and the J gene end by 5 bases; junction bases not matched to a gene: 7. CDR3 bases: TGCGCCAGCAGCCAAGATTGGGACAGGGGGCCAATAACTGAAGCTTTCTTT. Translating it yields CASSQDWDRGPITEAFF.

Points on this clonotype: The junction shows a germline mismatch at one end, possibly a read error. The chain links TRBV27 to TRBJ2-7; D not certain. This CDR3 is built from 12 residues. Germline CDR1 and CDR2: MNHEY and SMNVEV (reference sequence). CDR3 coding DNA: TGTGCCATCAGTTTTGCCCTTGGCGAGCAGTACTTC. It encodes CAISFALGEQYF.

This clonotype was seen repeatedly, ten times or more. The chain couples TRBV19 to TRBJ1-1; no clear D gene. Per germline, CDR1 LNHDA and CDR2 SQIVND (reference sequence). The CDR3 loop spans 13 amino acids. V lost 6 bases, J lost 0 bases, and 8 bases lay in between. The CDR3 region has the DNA TGTGCCAGTAGCCTCAGGATGAACACTGAAGCTTTCTTT. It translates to CASSLRMNTEAFF.

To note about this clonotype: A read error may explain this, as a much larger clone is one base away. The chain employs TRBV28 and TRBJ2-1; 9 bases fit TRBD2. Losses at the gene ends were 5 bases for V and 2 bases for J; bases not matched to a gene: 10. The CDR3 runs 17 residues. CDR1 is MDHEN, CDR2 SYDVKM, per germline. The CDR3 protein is CASSHGLAGSAYNEQFF. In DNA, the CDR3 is TGTGCCAGCAGTCATGGGCTAGCGGGATCCGCCTACAATGAGCAGTTCTTC.

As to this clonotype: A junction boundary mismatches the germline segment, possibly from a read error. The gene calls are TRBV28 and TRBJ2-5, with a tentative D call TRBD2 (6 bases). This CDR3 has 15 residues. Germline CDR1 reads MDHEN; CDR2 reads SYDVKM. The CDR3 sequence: CAGSLHRGTRETQYF. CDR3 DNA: TGTGCCGGCAGTTTACACCGGGGGACGAGGGAGACCCAGTACTTC. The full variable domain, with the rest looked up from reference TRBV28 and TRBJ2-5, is DVKVTQSSRYLVKRTGEKVFLECVQDMDHENMFWYRQDPGLGLRLIYFSYDVKMKEKGDIPEGYSVSREKKERFSLILESASTNQTSMYLCAGSLHRGTRETQYFGPGTRLLVL.

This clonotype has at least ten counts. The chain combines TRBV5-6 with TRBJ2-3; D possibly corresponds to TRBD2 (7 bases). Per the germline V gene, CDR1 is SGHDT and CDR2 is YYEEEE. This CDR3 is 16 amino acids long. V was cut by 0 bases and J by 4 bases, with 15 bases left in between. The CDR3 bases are TGTGCCAGCAGCTTGGGGCCGGGGGGCATGGCAGATACGCAGTATTTT. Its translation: CASSLGPGGMADTQYF.

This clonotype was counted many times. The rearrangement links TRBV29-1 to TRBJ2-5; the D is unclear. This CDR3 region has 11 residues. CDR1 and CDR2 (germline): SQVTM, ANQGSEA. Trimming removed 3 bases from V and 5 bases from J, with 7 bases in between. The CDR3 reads CSVDHAETQYF. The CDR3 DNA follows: TGCAGCGTTGATCATGCGGAGACCCAGTACTTC.

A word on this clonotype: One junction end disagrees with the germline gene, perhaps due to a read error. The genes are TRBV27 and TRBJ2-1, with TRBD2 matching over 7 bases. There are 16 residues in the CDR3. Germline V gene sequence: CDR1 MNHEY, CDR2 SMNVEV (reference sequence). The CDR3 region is CASGFGGREVWNEQFF. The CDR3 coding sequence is TGTGCCAGCGGTTTCGGGGGACGGGAGGTTTGGAATGAGCAGTTCTTC.

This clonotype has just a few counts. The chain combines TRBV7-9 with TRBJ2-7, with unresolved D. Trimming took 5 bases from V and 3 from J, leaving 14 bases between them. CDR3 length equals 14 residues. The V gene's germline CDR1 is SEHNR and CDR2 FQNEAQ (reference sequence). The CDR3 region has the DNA TGTGCCAGCAGCCCCCTATATAGCCTCTACGAGCAGTACTTC. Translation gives CASSPLYSLYEQYF.

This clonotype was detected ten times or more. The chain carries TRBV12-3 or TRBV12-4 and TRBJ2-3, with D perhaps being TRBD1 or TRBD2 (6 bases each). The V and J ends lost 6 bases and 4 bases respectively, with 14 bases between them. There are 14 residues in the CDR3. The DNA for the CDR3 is TGTGCCAGCAGCAAGTTGGGGGGCGCAGATACGCAGTATTTT. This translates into CASSKLGGADTQYF.

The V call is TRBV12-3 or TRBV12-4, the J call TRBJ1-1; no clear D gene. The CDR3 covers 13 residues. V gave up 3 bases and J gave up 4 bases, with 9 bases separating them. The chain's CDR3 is CASSFSRPTEAFF. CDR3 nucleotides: TGTGCCAGCAGTTTCTCCAGACCCACTGAAGCTTTCTTT.

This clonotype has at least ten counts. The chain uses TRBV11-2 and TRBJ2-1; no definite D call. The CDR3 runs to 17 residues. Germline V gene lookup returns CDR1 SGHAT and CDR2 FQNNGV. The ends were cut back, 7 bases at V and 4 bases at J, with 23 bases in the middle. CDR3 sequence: CASIRSSAAGLYNEQFF. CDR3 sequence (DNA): TGTGCCAGCATCAGATCATCGGCGGCCGGATTATACAATGAGCAGTTCTTC.

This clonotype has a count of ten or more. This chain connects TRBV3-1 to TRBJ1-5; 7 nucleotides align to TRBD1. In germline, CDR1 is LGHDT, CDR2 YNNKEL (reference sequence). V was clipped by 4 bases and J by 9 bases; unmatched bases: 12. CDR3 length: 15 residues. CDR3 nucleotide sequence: TGTGCCAGCAGCCCAGCCGGGACAGAGTCGGTGCCCCAGCATTTT. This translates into CASSPAGTESVPQHF.

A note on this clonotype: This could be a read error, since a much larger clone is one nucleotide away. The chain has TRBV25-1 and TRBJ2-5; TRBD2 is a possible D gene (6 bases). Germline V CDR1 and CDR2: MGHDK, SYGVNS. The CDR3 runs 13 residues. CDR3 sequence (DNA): TGTTCCAGCAGTGAATTGGGAGGCGAAACCCAGTACTTC. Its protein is CSSSELGGETQYF. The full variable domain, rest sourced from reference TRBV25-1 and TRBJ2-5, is EADIYQTPRYLVIGTGKKITLECSQTMGHDKMYWYQQDPGMELHLIHYSYGVNSTEKGDLSSESTVSRIRTEHFPLTLESARPSHTSQYLCSSSELGGETQYFGPGTRLLVL.

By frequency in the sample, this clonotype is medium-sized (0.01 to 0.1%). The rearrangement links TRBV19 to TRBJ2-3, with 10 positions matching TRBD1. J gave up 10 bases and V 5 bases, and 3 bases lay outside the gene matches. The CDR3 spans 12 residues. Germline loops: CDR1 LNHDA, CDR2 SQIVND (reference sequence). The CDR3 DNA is TGTGCCAGTAGTGGGACAGGGGCATCGCAGTATTTT. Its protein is CASSGTGASQYF. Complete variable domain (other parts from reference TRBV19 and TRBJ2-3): DGGITQSPKYLFRKEGQNVTLSCEQNLNHDAMYWYRQDPGQGLRLIYYSQIVNDFQKGDIAEGYSVSREKKESFPLTVTSAQKNPTAFYLCASSGTGASQYFGPGTRLTVL.